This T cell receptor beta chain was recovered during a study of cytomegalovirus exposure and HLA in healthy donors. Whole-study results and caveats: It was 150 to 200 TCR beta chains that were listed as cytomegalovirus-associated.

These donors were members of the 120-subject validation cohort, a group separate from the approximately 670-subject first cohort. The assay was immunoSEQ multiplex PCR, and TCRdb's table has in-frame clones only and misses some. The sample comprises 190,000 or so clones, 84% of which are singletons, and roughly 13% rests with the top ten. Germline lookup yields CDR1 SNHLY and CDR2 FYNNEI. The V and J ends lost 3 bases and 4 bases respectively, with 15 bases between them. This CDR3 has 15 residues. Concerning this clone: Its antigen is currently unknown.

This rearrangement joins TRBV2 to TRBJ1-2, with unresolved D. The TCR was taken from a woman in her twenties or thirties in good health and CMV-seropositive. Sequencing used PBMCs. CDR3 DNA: TGTGCCAGCAGTGACGGTATGCTACAGCCCTATGGCTACACCTTC. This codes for CASSDGMLQPYGYTF.